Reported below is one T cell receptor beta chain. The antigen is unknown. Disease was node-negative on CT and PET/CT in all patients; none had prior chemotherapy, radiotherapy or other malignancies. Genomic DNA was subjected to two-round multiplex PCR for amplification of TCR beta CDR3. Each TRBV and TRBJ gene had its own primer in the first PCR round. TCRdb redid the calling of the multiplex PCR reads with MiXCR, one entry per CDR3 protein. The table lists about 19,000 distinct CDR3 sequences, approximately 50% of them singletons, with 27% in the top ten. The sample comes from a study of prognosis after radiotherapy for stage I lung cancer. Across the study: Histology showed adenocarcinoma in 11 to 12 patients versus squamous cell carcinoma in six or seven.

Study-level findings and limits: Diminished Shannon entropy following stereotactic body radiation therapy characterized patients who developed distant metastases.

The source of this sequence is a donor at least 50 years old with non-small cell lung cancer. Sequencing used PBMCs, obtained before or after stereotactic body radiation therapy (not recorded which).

The CDR3 DNA is TGTGCCAGTAGTACAACCCCGCGGGGCTCTGGAAACACCATATATTTT. Amino acid sequence: CASSTTPRGSGNTIYF. The chain employs TRBV19 and TRBJ1-3; D unclear. Germline V lookup: CDR1 LNHDA, CDR2 SQIVND (reference sequence). V lost 4 bases to trimming and J lost 0 bases, with 13 bases between them. The CDR3 spans 16 residues.